This passage covers 2 T cell receptor beta chains from one sample sequenced in a study of CD8+CD57+ T cells in acquired aplastic anemia. The patients chosen for sequencing had shown expansion of CD8+CD57+ cells (detected by flow cytometry). Profiling that covered TCR beta VDJ and CDR3 relied on genomic DNA as its template. TCRdb used MiXCR to reprocess the reads, holding one entry per CDR3 protein. In the table there are a few hundred thousand distinct CDR3 sequences, roughly 53% of which are singletons. Sequenced input: sorted CD4+, CD8+, or CD8+CD57+ T cells (not recorded which) from PBMCs. These receptors were obtained from a human donor with aplastic anemia.

This clonotype has only a few counts. The chain carries TRBV4-3 and TRBJ1-6, with D possibly TRBD1 on 5 matching bases. The V and J ends lost 1 base and 10 bases respectively, with 8 bases between them. This CDR3 spans 13 amino acids. Germline V CDR1 and CDR2: LGHNA, YSLEER. Here the CDR3 reads CASSQVWDSPLHF. In DNA, the CDR3 is TGCGCCAGCAGCCAAGTCTGGGACTCACCCCTCCACTTT.

This chain links TRBV6-4 with TRBJ2-3; D gene ambiguous. CDR1 and CDR2 from the germline V gene are MRHNA and SNTAGT. V was shortened by 1 base and J by 2 bases, with 7 bases between the two germline ends. This CDR3 contains 14 residues. The CDR3 bases are TGTGCCAGCAGTGACTGGCGGCTCACAGATACGCAGTATTTT. The encoded protein is CASSDWRLTDTQYF.